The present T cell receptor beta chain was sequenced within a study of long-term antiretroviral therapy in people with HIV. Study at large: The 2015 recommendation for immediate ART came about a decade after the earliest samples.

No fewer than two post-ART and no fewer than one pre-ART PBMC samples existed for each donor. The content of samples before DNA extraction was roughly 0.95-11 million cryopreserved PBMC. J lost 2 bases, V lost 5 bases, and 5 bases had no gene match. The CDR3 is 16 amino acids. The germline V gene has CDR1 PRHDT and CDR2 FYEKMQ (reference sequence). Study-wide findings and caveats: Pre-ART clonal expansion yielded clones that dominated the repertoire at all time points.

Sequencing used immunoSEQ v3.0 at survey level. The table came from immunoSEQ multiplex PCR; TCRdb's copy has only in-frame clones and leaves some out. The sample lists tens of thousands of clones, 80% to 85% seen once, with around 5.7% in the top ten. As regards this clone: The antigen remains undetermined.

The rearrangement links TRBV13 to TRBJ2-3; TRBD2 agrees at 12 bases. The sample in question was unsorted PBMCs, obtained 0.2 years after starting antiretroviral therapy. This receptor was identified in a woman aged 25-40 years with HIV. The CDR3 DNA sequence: TGTGCCAGCAGCGAAACTAGCGGGGGGCACACAGATACGCAGTATTTT. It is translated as CASSETSGGHTDTQYF.